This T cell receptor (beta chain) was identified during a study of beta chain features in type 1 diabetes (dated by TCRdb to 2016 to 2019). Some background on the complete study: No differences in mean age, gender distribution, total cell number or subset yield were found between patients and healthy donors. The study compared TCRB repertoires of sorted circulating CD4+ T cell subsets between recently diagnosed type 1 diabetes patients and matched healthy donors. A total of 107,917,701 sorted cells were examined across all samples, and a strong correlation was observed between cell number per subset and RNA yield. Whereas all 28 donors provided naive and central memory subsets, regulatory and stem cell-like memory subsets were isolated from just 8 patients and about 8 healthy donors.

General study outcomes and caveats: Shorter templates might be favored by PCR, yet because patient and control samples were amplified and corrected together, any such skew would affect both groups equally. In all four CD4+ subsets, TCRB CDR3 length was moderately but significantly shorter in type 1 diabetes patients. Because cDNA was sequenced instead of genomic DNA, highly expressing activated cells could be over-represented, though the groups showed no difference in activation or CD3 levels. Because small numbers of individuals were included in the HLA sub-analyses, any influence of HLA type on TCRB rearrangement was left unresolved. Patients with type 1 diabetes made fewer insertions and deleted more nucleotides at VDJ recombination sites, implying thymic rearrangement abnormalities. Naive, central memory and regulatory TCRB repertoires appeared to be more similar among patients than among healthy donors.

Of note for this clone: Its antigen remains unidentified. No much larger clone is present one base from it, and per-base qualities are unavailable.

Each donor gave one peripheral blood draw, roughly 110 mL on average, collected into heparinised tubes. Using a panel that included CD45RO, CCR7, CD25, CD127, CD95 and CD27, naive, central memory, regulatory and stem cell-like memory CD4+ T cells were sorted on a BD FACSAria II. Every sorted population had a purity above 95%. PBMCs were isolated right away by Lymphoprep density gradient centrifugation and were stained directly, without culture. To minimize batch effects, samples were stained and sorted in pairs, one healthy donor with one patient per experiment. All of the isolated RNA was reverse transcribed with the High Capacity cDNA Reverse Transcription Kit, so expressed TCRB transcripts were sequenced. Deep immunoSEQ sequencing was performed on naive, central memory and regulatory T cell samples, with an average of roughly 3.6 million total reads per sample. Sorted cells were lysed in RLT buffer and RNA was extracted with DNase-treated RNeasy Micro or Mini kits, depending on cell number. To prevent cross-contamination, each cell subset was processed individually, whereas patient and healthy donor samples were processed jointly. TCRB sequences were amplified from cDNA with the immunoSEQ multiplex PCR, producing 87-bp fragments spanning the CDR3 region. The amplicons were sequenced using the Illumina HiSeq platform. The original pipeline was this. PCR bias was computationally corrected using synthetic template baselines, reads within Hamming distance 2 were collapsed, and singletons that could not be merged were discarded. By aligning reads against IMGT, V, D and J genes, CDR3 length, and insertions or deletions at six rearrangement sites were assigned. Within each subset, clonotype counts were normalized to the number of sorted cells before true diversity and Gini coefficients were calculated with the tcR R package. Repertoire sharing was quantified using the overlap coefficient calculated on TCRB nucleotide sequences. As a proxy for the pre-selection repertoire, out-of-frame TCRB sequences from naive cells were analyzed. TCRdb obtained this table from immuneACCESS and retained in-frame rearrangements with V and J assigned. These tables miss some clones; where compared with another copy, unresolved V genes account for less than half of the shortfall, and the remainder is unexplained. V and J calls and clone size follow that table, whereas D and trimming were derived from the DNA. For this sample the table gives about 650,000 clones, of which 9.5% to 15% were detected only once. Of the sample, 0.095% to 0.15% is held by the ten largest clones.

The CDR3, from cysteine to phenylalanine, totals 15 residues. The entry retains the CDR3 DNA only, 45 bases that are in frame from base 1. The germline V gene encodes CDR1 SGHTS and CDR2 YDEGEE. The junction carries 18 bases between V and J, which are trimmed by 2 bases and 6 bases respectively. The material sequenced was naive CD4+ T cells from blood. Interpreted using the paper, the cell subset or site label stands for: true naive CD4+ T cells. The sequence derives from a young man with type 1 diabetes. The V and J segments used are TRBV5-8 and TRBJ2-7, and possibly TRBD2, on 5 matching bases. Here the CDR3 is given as CASSLVEGFVPEQYF. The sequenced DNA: TGTGCCAGCAGCTTAGTCGAGGGCTTCGTGCCCGAGCAGTACTTC. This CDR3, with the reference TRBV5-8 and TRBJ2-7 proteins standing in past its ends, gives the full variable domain EAGVTQSPTHLIKTRGQQATLRCSPISGHTSVYWYQQALGLGLQFLLWYDEGEERNRGNFPPRFSGRQFPNYSSELNVNALELEDSALYLCASSLVEGFVPEQYFGPGTRLTVT.